This T cell receptor (beta chain) derives from a study of blood T cells in healthy people across ages. The overall study: In model experiments, template switching was able to capture about one barcoded beta molecule for every two T cells that were present. Study results and caveats: Both naive CD4+ cell counts and diversity were greater in long-lived donors than in aged donors. Significant beta diversity loss was already apparent by age 40, declining roughly linearly.

This clonotype was seen ten or more times. Antigen specificity is unknown. V lost 3 bases and J 0 bases, leaving 6 bases between the germline ends. The CDR3 runs to 12 residues. Germline assignment: CDR1 DFQATT and CDR2 SNEGSKA (reference sequence). The authors ran a second PCR of about 7 to 12 cycles using a sample-barcoded 5' primer and a J-beta primer mix. TCRdb reanalysed the 5' RACE reads using MiXCR and keeps one entry per CDR3 protein. The sample yields 600,000 to 850,000 distinct CDR3 sequences, about 40% seen once. This receptor was taken from a woman in her sixties in good health. Specimen: blood. V is TRBV20-1 and J is TRBJ2-7; D unclear. The CDR3 loop is CSASGSSYEQYF. Written as DNA, the CDR3 is TGCAGTGCTAGCGGAAGCTCCTACGAGCAGTACTTC.